These 22 T cell receptor beta chains came from one sample sequenced in a study of T-cell reconstitution after alpha-beta-depleted transplantation in children. The library targeted TCRbeta and was prepared with unique molecular identifiers. MiXCR, run by TCRdb on the PCR reads, gives a single entry per CDR3 protein. The sample shows a few hundred thousand distinct CDR3 sequences, 25% to 30% of them seen only once. This specimen consisted of PBMCs, obtained before TCRalphabeta/CD19-depleted stem cell transplant. All receptors come from a boy under two years old with Wiskott-Aldrich syndrome, due to receive a stem cell transplant.

This clonotype was detected many times. This chain joins TRBV5-1 and TRBJ1-2; 8 nucleotides line up with TRBD1. Germline loops: CDR1 SGHRS, CDR2 YFSETQ. This CDR3 is built from 14 residues. V dropped 0 bases and J dropped 3; count of bases not matched to a gene: 1. CDR3 nucleotides: TGCGCCAGCAGCTTGGCAGGGGGCGACTATGGCTACACCTTC. Its translation is CASSLAGGDYGYTF.

The chain links TRBV12-3 or TRBV12-4 to TRBJ2-5; no clear D. The CDR3 runs 11 residues. V was clipped by 6 bases and J by 5 bases, with 7 bases between them. The CDR3 here is CASRGRETQYF. CDR3 DNA sequence: TGTGCCAGCAGGGGAAGGGAGACCCAGTACTTC.

This chain uses TRBV5-1 with TRBJ2-7; D is unresolved. The CDR3 totals 15 residues. Per germline, CDR1 SGHRS and CDR2 YFSETQ. Trimming took off 0 bases at V and 3 bases at J, with 13 bases between the two ends. This CDR3 is CASSLASGPDYEQYF. CDR3 sequence (DNA): TGCGCCAGCAGCTTGGCATCCGGGCCAGACTACGAGCAGTACTTC.

V and J are TRBV20-1 and TRBJ2-7; D perhaps matches TRBD2 (5 bases). Between the trimmed V and J ends, which lost 3 bases and 3 bases, there was a span of 6 bases. Germline V CDR1 and CDR2: DFQATT, SNEGSKA (reference sequence). The CDR3 runs 11 residues. CDR3 nucleotide sequence: TGCAGTGCTAGCGACTACTACGAGCAGTACTTC. It yields the protein CSASDYYEQYF.

The chain is built from TRBV12-3 or TRBV12-4 and TRBJ2-1; no definite D call. Trimming removed 6 bases at V and 4 bases at J, with 19 bases between. The CDR3 is 16 amino acids. CDR3 coding DNA: TGTGCCAGCAGCCCCCCCCCATCCATCCCTTACAATGAGCAGTTCTTC. Translated: CASSPPPSIPYNEQFF.

Comments on this clonotype: At one end the junction does not follow the germline gene, possibly because of a read error. V and J are TRBV12-3 or TRBV12-4 and TRBJ2-7; D is uncertain. The CDR3 totals 14 residues. CDR3 coding DNA: TGTGCCAGCAGTTTCGGGTCGGTTCCCTATGAGCAGTACTTC. Its protein product is CASSFGSVPYEQYF.

In its sample, this clonotype was seen a few times. J is TRBJ2-1 and V is TRBV3-1; TRBD2 agrees at 10 bases. Germline V gene sequence: CDR1 LGHDT, CDR2 YNNKEL (reference sequence). The V segment lost 3 bases and the J segment 8 bases; nucleotides outside the gene matches: 7. This CDR3 spans 15 amino acids. As DNA, the CDR3 is TGTGCCAGCAGCCACCTAGCGGGAGCTCATTATGAGCAGTTCTTC. Encoded protein: CASSHLAGAHYEQFF.

The rearrangement joins TRBV20-1 to TRBJ2-7, with 10 bases identical to TRBD1. V lost 5 bases and J lost 9; bases outside the gene matches: 7. Looked up from germline, CDR1 is DFQATT and CDR2 is SNEGSKA (reference sequence). CDR3 length: 12 amino acids. CDR3 DNA: TGCAGTGCTCGACAGGGGGCTGACTGGCAGTACTTC. This sequence encodes CSARQGADWQYF.

J is TRBJ2-7 and V is TRBV12-3 or TRBV12-4, with TRBD1 matching 8 bases. Trimming took 5 bases from V and 6 from J; bases not matched to a gene: 3. The CDR3 contains 12 residues. The CDR3 spells CASSLRGLEQYF. CDR3 sequence (DNA): TGTGCCAGCAGTCTCAGGGGGCTCGAGCAGTACTTC.

This clonotype was detected ten times or more. V and J are TRBV20-1 and TRBJ2-7; 9 bases are shared with TRBD2. Germline V gives CDR1 DFQATT, CDR2 SNEGSKA (reference sequence). This CDR3 contains 17 residues. V trimming: 0 bases; J trimming: 0 bases; junction bases outside the gene matches: 9. CDR3 sequence: CSARDGVAGVSSYEQYF. The CDR3 coding sequence is TGCAGTGCTAGAGATGGGGTAGCGGGAGTAAGCTCCTACGAGCAGTACTTC.

There are a few counts of this clonotype. The chain combines TRBV6-2 or TRBV6-3 with TRBJ2-1; 10 positions match TRBD2. CDR3 length: 15 amino acids. Trimming cost V 0 bases and J 8 bases; bases outside gene matches: 4. Germline CDR1 is MNHEY and CDR2 is SVGEGT. CDR3 sequence (DNA): TGTGCCAGCAGTTACTCGTCTAGCGGGAGCTATGAGCAGTTCTTC. Translated: CASSYSSSGSYEQFF.

The chain has TRBV20-1 and TRBJ1-6; D is uncertain. Per the germline V gene, CDR1 is DFQATT and CDR2 is SNEGSKA (reference sequence). The V end was cut by 6 bases, the J end by 8 bases, with 8 bases between. The CDR3 consists of 11 residues. Written as DNA, the CDR3 is TGCAGTGCCGGGTTTCATTCACCCCTCCACTTT. This codes for CSAGFHSPLHF.

This sequence joins TRBV20-1 and TRBJ1-1; D uncertain. CDR1 and CDR2 (germline): DFQATT, SNEGSKA (reference sequence). This CDR3 region has 12 residues. V gave up 1 base and J gave up 10 bases, with 13 bases separating them. In DNA form, the CDR3 reads TGCAGTGCTAGAGTTCACTCGGGAGGAGCTTTCTTT. Protein sequence: CSARVHSGGAFF.

V gene TRBV27 combines with J gene TRBJ2-3; D may correspond to TRBD1 or TRBD2 (5 bases each). Germline assignment: CDR1 MNHEY and CDR2 SMNVEV (reference sequence). The CDR3 is made up of 17 amino acids. Trimming removed 1 base at V and 8 bases at J, with 22 bases between. The CDR3 DNA is TGTGCCAGCAGTTTATGGGGTGAGGGACGGCCTTACGGTACGCAGTATTTT. As protein: CASSLWGEGRPYGTQYF.

The chain couples TRBV27 to TRBJ1-2, with D perhaps TRBD1 (5 bases). The V and J ends lost 6 bases and 7 bases respectively, with 27 bases between them. CDR3 size: 17 residues. Germline CDR1 MNHEY, CDR2 SMNVEV (reference sequence). The CDR3: CASSPLGGRGTGTGYTF. CDR3 nucleotides: TGTGCCAGCAGCCCCCTTGGGGGAAGAGGTACTGGGACTGGCTACACCTTC.

The chain is built from TRBV27 and TRBJ1-5; the match to TRBD1 covers 7 bases. CDR1 and CDR2 from the germline V gene are MNHEY and SMNVEV (reference sequence). This CDR3 is built from 17 residues. Trimming at V came to 0 bases and at J to 10 bases, leaving 15 bases not matched to a gene. CDR3 in DNA: TGTGCCAGCAGTTTATCCGCAGGGACAGTAGCATCTACTCCCCAGCATTTT. Translation gives CASSLSAGTVASTPQHF.

The rearrangement links TRBV5-1 to TRBJ2-7, with 9 positions matching TRBD2. Germline assignment: CDR1 SGHRS and CDR2 YFSETQ. This CDR3 is built from 14 residues. V was clipped by 7 bases and J by 4 bases; unmatched bases: 9. CDR3 nucleotides: TGCGCCAGCTGCTACGGGACTAGCAATTACGAGCAGTACTTC. It encodes CASCYGTSNYEQYF.

This clonotype was found a few times. This sequence joins TRBV15 and TRBJ2-1; 11 bases fit TRBD2. Germline V CDR1 and CDR2: LNHNV, YYDKDF (reference sequence). The CDR3 consists of 19 residues. V trimming: 2 bases; J trimming: 6 bases; junction bases outside the gene matches: 15. The CDR3 reads CATSRFKPIRLAGTNEQFF. Here the CDR3 DNA reads TGTGCCACCAGCAGATTTAAACCAATCCGACTAGCGGGGACCAATGAGCAGTTCTTC.

The chain joins TRBV5-1 to TRBJ2-3, with 7 positions matching TRBD2. CDR3 length equals 16 residues. Germline V gene lookup returns CDR1 SGHRS and CDR2 YFSETQ. V was pared by 4 bases and J by 0 bases, with 8 bases of the junction left unmatched. CDR3 DNA sequence: TGCGCCAGCAGCCGCCGACTAGCTGACAGCACAGATACGCAGTATTTT. Translation gives CASSRRLADSTDTQYF.

The chain employs TRBV20-1 and TRBJ1-5; 9 bases match TRBD1. Germline V gene sequence: CDR1 DFQATT, CDR2 SNEGSKA (reference sequence). V dropped 0 bases and J dropped 4; count of bases not matched to a gene: 7. The CDR3 totals 16 residues. The CDR3 loop reads CSARDPTTGGNQPQHF. CDR3 coding DNA: TGCAGTGCTAGAGACCCGACGACAGGGGGTAATCAGCCCCAGCATTTT.

This clonotype came up a few times. V is TRBV2 and J is TRBJ2-1, with D hard to call. Germline assignment: CDR1 SNHLY and CDR2 FYNNEI. Trimming took 7 bases from V and 0 from J, leaving 13 bases between them. The CDR3 covers 15 residues. CDR3 region: CASTSNPTSYNEQFF. The DNA of the CDR3 is TGTGCCAGCACTTCCAACCCTACCTCCTACAATGAGCAGTTCTTC.

In its sample, this clonotype was seen a few times. V and J are TRBV10-3 and TRBJ2-1, with 9 bases that match TRBD2. The V gene's germline CDR1 is ENHRY and CDR2 SYGVKD. V dropped 6 bases and J dropped 5; count of bases not matched to a gene: 11. The CDR3 extends over 16 amino acids. CDR3 region: CAIRAGSGGLHNEQFF. In nucleotides, the CDR3 is TGTGCCATCAGGGCCGGTAGCGGGGGTCTACACAATGAGCAGTTCTTC.